These 26 T cell receptor beta chains came from one sample sequenced in a study of T cells in Graves' hyperthyroidism and ophthalmopathy. What was amplified from RNA transcripts were TCR beta CDR3 regions. The study used the HTBI primer set for a first-round RT-PCR of the TCR CDR3. TCRdb processed the multiplex PCR reads anew with MiXCR; each CDR3 protein has one entry. Of about 580,000 distinct CDR3 sequences in the sample, roughly 50% were seen once. Sequencing input: peripheral blood or thyroid tissue (not recorded which). The source is a woman aged 18 to 35 with Graves' hyperthyroidism.

This clonotype appeared many times. The chain joins TRBV10-2 to TRBJ2-7; 11 bases are a match to TRBD2. Trimming at V came to 4 bases and at J to 8 bases, leaving 19 bases not matched to a gene. The length of the CDR3 is 18 residues. Germline V gene lookup returns CDR1 WSHSY and CDR2 SAAADI. CDR3 region: CASSVLAGGVLRPGQQYF. As DNA, the CDR3 is TGCGCCAGCAGTGTATTAGCGGGAGGGGTCCTCCGACCGGGCCAGCAGTACTTC.

This clonotype was detected a few times. V gene TRBV19 combines with J gene TRBJ1-5; D is uncertain. The germline V and J ends were trimmed by 7 bases and 3 bases, with 13 bases remaining between them. This CDR3 region has 14 residues. Germline loops: CDR1 LNHDA, CDR2 SQIVND (reference sequence). The CDR3 nucleotides are TGTGCCAGTATCAACACCGGAGTCAATCAGCCCCAGCATTTT. Protein product: CASINTGVNQPQHF. Filled out from reference TRBV19 and TRBJ1-5, the complete variable domain reads DGGITQSPKYLFRKEGQNVTLSCEQNLNHDAMYWYRQDPGQGLRLIYYSQIVNDFQKGDIAEGYSVSREKKESFPLTVTSAQKNPTAFYLCASINTGVNQPQHFGDGTRLSIL.

The chain joins TRBV7-6 to TRBJ2-7; D possibly matches TRBD1 or TRBD2 (5 bases each). The DNA matches TRBJ2-1 better at its end, which makes the J call doubtful. The CDR3 loop spans 12 amino acids. Germline V gives CDR1 SGHVS, CDR2 FNYEAQ. CDR3 loop: CASRPGPNEQFF. The CDR3 nucleotides read TGTGCCAGCAGACCGGGGCCGAATGAGCAGTTCTTC.

This clonotype was seen at least ten times. The chain uses TRBV15 and TRBJ2-7; 7 bases are shared with TRBD2. Germline V gene sequence: CDR1 LNHNV, CDR2 YYDKDF (reference sequence). The CDR3 spans 15 residues. J was trimmed by 4 bases and V by 5 bases; bases with no gene match: 11. The CDR3 reads CATSRISGGYYEQYF. Written as DNA, the CDR3 is TGTGCCACCAGCCGCATTTCGGGGGGTTATTACGAGCAGTACTTC.

This clonotype occurred many times. For the CDR3, the DNA is TGTGCCAGCAGCTTATTTGACAATCAGCCCCAGCATTTT. As protein: CASSLFDNQPQHF. The J gene is TRBJ1-5, the V gene TRBV11-3; D is unclear. The CDR3 runs to 13 residues. V gave up 2 bases and J gave up 3 bases, with 5 bases separating them. CDR1 is SGHNT and CDR2 is YENEEA in the germline V gene.

This clonotype showed up many times. The V and J genes are TRBV19 and TRBJ2-7; weak D call: TRBD1 (6 bases). Germline loops: CDR1 LNHDA, CDR2 SQIVND (reference sequence). The CDR3 is made up of 15 amino acids. The germline V and J ends were trimmed by 0 bases and 0 bases, with 9 bases remaining between them. CDR3: CASSIEDSGSYEQYF. The CDR3 DNA reads as TGTGCCAGTAGTATAGAGGACAGTGGCTCCTACGAGCAGTACTTC.

This clonotype was counted ten times or more. The V and J genes are TRBV5-1 and TRBJ2-7; D may be TRBD2 (6 bases). CDR1 and CDR2 (germline): SGHRS, YFSETQ. The CDR3 is 14 amino acids. Trimming took 2 bases from V and 6 from J, leaving 15 bases between them. CDR3 DNA sequence: TGCGCCAGCAGCTTCGATCCTAGCGCGGGCGAGCAGTACTTC. Translation gives CASSFDPSAGEQYF.

This clonotype has a handful of counts. The chain uses TRBV24-1 and TRBJ2-1; D possibly corresponds to TRBD2 (5 bases). This CDR3 comprises 13 residues. The ends were cut back, 8 bases at V and 0 bases at J, with 7 bases in the middle. Germline V gene data show CDR1 as KGHDR and CDR2 as SFDVKD. This CDR3 is CATTGSSYNEQFF. CDR3 DNA sequence: TGTGCCACCACTGGGAGCTCCTACAATGAGCAGTTCTTC.

The genes are TRBV24-1 and TRBJ2-2; 7 nucleotides line up with TRBD1. The CDR3 consists of 16 residues. Germline loops: CDR1 KGHDR, CDR2 SFDVKD. Germline trimming cut 5 bases from V and 1 base from J; bases unmatched to any gene: 6. The DNA for the CDR3 is TGTGCCACCAGTGCTAGACGGACAGGGAACACCGGGGAGCTGTTTTTT. It is translated as CATSARRTGNTGELFF.

At least ten counts were recorded for this clonotype. The chain links TRBV10-3 to TRBJ2-6; D is unresolved. The length of the CDR3 is 16 residues. CDR1 and CDR2 (germline): ENHRY, SYGVKD. Trimming removed 6 bases at V and 2 bases at J, with 14 bases between. CDR3 amino acids: CAISPTNTAGANVLTF. CDR3 bases: TGTGCCATCAGCCCCACCAATACGGCTGGGGCCAACGTCCTGACTTTC.

This sequence joins TRBV20-1 and TRBJ1-2; TRBD1 agrees at 9 bases. CDR1 is DFQATT and CDR2 is SNEGSKA in the germline V gene (reference sequence). The junction had 4 bases not matched to a gene; V was cut back by 1 base and J by 4 bases. The CDR3 has 14 amino acids. The CDR3 DNA reads TGCAGTGCTAGAGCAAAGACAGGGGGCTATGGCTACACCTTC. Its translation is CSARAKTGGYGYTF.

The gene calls are TRBV9 and TRBJ2-3, with 8 bases lining up with TRBD2. V gave up 3 bases and J gave up 4 bases; unmatched junction bases: 7. This CDR3 has 15 residues. Germline V lookup: CDR1 SGDLS, CDR2 YYNGEE. DNA of the CDR3: TGTGCCAGCAGCGCGCGGAGCGGGAGTGCAGATACGCAGTATTTT. This translates into CASSARSGSADTQYF.

Ten or more counts support this clonotype. The rearrangement links TRBV4-1 to TRBJ2-7, with 9 bases identical to TRBD2. With V trimmed by 1 base and J by 4 bases, 5 bases remained unmatched. Germline lookup yields CDR1 MGHRA and CDR2 YSYEKL. The length of the CDR3 is 15 residues. The CDR3 sequence: CASSQALAGSYEQYF. The CDR3 coding sequence is TGCGCCAGCAGCCAAGCCCTAGCGGGATCGTACGAGCAGTACTTC.

V gene TRBV7-8 combines with J gene TRBJ1-1; D is uncertain. Trimming took off 3 bases at V and 2 bases at J, with 10 bases between the two ends. Germline V gene lookup returns CDR1 SGHVS and CDR2 FQNEAQ. The CDR3 consists of 14 residues. In DNA form, the CDR3 reads TGTGCCAGCAGCTTTCTTGGTGCAAACACTGAAGCTTTCTTT. Its protein is CASSFLGANTEAFF.

This clonotype was recorded many times. CDR3 amino acids: CSARDDTLTYEQYF. CDR3 coding DNA: TGCAGTGCTAGAGACGATACACTAACCTACGAGCAGTACTTC. This chain connects TRBV20-1 to TRBJ2-7; D is undetermined. This CDR3 contains 14 residues. V was cut by 0 bases and J by 2 bases, with 11 bases left in between. In germline, CDR1 is DFQATT, CDR2 SNEGSKA (reference sequence).

This clonotype was seen many times. The chain combines TRBV7-9 with TRBJ2-5; possibly TRBD1 for D (6 bases). Germline assignment: CDR1 SEHNR and CDR2 FQNEAQ (reference sequence). V lost 5 bases, J lost 3 bases, and 13 bases lay in between. The CDR3 sequence is 14 residues long. CDR3 protein: CASSPPGHKETQYF. In nucleotides, the CDR3 is TGTGCCAGCAGCCCTCCGGGACACAAAGAGACCCAGTACTTC.

This chain connects TRBV9 to TRBJ2-5; D gene ambiguous. The J call may be in error: the DNA end matches TRBJ2-1 better. Per the germline V gene, CDR1 is SGDLS and CDR2 is YYNGEE. The CDR3 is 16 residues long. As DNA, the CDR3 is TGTGCCAGCAGCGTAGGAGGACCTCCTAGTCTCAATGAGCAGTTCTTC. This sequence encodes CASSVGGPPSLNEQFF.

The sample holds many counts of this clonotype. CDR3 residues: CASSLGPAGGGYTF. CDR3 DNA sequence: TGCGCCAGCAGCTTGGGGCCCGCCGGGGGCGGCTACACCTTC. This sequence joins TRBV5-1 and TRBJ1-2; tentatively, D is TRBD1 (6 bases). This CDR3 contains 14 residues. Per the germline V gene, CDR1 is SGHRS and CDR2 is YFSETQ. V lost 0 bases, J lost 8 bases, and 14 bases lay in between.

A note on this clonotype: A much larger clone lies one base from this, so it may be a read error. The V and J genes are TRBV6-5 and TRBJ1-5; 8 bases align to TRBD1. The V gene's germline CDR1 is MNHEY and CDR2 SVGAGI. Trimming removed 8 bases from V and 7 bases from J; junction bases left unmatched: 10. The CDR3 contains 14 residues. The CDR3 DNA reads as TGTGCCAGCGGTTCTGGGACAGGCCCCCAGCCCCAGCATTTT. Its translation is CASGSGTGPQPQHF.

The rearrangement links TRBV5-1 to TRBJ2-7; D may be TRBD2 (5 bases). Germline V gene data show CDR1 as SGHRS and CDR2 as YFSETQ. This CDR3 is 14 amino acids long. V was clipped by 6 bases and J by 7 bases, with 20 bases between them. CDR3 in DNA: TGCGCCAGCACTCCCGGCGGGCTTAGTGGAGAGCAGTACTTC. It is translated as CASTPGGLSGEQYF.

In the case of this clonotype: The conserved phenylalanine or tryptophan normally closing the CDR3 is absent here, so this likely arose from a read error. Because the CDR3's place on the DNA is in doubt, the DNA is left out and the CDR3 is given as listed by TCRdb. V is TRBV14 and J is TRBJ1-6. Inclusive of both ends, the CDR3 amounts to 9 amino acids. CDR1 and CDR2 from the germline V gene are SGHDN and FVKESK. The CDR3: CASSQEYET.

V gene TRBV24-1 combines with J gene TRBJ2-5, with D unclear. CDR3 length equals 11 residues. Trimming took 10 bases from V and 5 from J, leaving 10 bases between them. Germline assignment: CDR1 KGHDR and CDR2 SFDVKD. CDR3 DNA: TGTGCCACTAGCAAGGTGGAGACCCAGTACTTC. Translation: CATSKVETQYF.

The chain combines TRBV29-1 with TRBJ1-1; TRBD1 is a possible D gene (6 bases). Germline lookup yields CDR1 SQVTM and CDR2 ANQGSEA. V shed 6 bases and J shed 4 bases, with 15 bases lying between them. The CDR3 spans 13 residues. The CDR3 loop is CSVRRGGATEAFF. CDR3 in DNA: TGCAGCGTACGGCGTGGGGGGGCCACTGAAGCTTTCTTT.

The table lists this clonotype with many counts. The rearrangement links TRBV20-1 to TRBJ2-5; perhaps TRBD1 as D (6 bases). This CDR3 is built from 13 residues. Trimming removed 6 bases at V and 1 base at J, with 12 bases between. Germline assignment: CDR1 DFQATT and CDR2 SNEGSKA (reference sequence). The CDR3 DNA sequence: TGCAGTGCGAAAGGGGGACGCCAAGAGACCCAGTACTTC. Encoded protein: CSAKGGRQETQYF.

The V and J genes are TRBV7-7 and TRBJ2-2; weak D call: TRBD1 (6 bases). The CDR3 extends over 14 amino acids. The V end lost 3 bases, the J end lost 6 bases, and 11 bases lay between the germline ends. Germline V lookup: CDR1 SSHAT, CDR2 FNYEAQ (reference sequence). The CDR3 DNA reads TGTGCCAGCAGCTTGGTTACAGGGTCCGGGGAGCTGTTTTTT. This codes for CASSLVTGSGELFF.

This clonotype was counted many times. This chain joins TRBV20-1 and TRBJ1-3; D not resolved. CDR3 length: 11 amino acids. The V gene lost 2 bases and the J gene lost 1 base, with 0 bases spanning the gap. The germline gives CDR1 DFQATT, CDR2 SNEGSKA (reference sequence). The CDR3 protein is CSARSGNTIYF. CDR3 coding DNA: TGCAGTGCTAGATCTGGAAACACCATATATTTT.